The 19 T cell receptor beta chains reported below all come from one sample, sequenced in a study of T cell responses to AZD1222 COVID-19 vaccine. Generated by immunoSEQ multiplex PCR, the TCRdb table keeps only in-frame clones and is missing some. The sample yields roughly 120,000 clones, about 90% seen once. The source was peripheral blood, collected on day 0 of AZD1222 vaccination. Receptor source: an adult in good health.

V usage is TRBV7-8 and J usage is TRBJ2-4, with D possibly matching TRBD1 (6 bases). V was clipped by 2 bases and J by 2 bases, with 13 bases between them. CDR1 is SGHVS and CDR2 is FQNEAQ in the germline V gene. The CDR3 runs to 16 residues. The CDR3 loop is CASSLRGNEPKNIQYF. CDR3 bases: TGTGCCAGCAGCTTAAGGGGGAATGAACCCAAAAACATTCAGTACTTC.

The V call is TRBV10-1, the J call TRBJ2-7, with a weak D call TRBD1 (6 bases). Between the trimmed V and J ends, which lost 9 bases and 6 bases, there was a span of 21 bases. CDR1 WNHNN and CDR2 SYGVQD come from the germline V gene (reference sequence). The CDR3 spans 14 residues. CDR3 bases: TGCGCCAGGTTACCAACAGGGATTGGACGCGAGCAGTACTTC. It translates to CARLPTGIGREQYF.

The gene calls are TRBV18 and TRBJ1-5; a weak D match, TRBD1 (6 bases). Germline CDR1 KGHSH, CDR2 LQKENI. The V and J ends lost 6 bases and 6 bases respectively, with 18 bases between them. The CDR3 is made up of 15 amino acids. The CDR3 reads CASSPEAQGGQPQHF. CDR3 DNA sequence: TGTGCCAGCTCTCCGGAAGCACAGGGAGGTCAGCCCCAGCATTTT. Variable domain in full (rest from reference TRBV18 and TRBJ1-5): NAGVMQNPRHLVRRRGQEARLRCSPMKGHSHVYWYRQLPEEGLKFMVYLQKENIIDESGMPKERFSAEFPKEGPSILRIQQVVRGDSAAYFCASSPEAQGGQPQHFGDGTRLSIL.

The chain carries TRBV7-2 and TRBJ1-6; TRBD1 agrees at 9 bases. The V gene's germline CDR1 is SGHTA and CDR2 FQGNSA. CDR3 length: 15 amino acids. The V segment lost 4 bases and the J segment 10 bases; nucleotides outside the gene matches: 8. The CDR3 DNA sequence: TGTGCCAGCAGCTCGGGACAGGGTCTTGGATCACCCCTCCACTTT. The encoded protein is CASSSGQGLGSPLHF.

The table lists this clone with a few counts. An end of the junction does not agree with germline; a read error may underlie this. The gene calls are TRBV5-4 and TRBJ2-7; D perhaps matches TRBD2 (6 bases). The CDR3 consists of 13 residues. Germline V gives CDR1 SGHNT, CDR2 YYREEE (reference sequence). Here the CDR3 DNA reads TGTGCCAGCAGCTACTCCGGGACTCCAGGCGAGAGCTTC. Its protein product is CASSYSGTPGESF. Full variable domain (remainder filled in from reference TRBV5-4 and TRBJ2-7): ETGVTQSPTHLIKTRGQQVTLRCSSQSGHNTVSWYQQALGQGPQFIFQYYREEENGRGNFPPRFSGLQFPNYSSELNVNALELDDSALYLCASSYSGTPGESFGPGTRLTVT.

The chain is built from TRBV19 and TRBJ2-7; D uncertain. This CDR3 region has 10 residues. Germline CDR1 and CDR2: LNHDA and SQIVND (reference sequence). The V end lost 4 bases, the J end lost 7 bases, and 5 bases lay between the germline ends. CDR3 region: CASSNSEQYF. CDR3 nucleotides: TGTGCCAGTAGTAACTCTGAGCAGTACTTC. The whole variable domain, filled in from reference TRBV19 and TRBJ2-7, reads DGGITQSPKYLFRKEGQNVTLSCEQNLNHDAMYWYRQDPGQGLRLIYYSQIVNDFQKGDIAEGYSVSREKKESFPLTVTSAQKNPTAFYLCASSNSEQYFGPGTRLTVT.

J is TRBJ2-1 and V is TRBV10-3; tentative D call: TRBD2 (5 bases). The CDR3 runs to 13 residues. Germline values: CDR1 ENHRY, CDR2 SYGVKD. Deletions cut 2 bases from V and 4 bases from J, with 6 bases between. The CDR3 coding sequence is TGTGCCATCAGTGAGGGCGGGTACAATGAGCAGTTCTTC. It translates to CAISEGGYNEQFF.

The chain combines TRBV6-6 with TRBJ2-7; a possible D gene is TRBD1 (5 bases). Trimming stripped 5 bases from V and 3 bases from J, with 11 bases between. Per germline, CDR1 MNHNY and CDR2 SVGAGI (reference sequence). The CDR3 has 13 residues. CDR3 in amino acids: CASSETELYEQYF. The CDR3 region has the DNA TGTGCCAGCAGTGAGACAGAACTCTACGAGCAGTACTTC.

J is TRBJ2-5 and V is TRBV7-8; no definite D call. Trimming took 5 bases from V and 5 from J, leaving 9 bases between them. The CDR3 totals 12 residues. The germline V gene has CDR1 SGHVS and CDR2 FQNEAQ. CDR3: CASSPSRETQYF. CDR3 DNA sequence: TGTGCCAGCAGCCCCTCTCGGGAGACCCAGTACTTC.

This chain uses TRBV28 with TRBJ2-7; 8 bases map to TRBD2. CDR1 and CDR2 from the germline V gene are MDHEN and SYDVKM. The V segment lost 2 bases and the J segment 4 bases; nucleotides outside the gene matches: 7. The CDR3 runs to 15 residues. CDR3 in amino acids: CASSLGGGRNYEQYF. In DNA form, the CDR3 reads TGTGCCAGCAGTTTAGGCGGGGGGCGAAATTACGAGCAGTACTTC.

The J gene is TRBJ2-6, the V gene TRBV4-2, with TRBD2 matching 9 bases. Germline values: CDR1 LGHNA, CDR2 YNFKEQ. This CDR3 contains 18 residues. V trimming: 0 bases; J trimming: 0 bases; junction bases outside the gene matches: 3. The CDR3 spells CASSQDWGLASGANVLTF. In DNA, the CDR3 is TGTGCCAGCAGCCAAGACTGGGGACTAGCCTCTGGGGCCAACGTCCTGACTTTC.

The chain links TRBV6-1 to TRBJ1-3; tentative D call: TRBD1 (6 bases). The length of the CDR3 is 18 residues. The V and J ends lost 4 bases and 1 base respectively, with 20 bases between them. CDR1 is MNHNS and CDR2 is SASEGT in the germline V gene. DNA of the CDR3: TGTGCCAGCAGTGTCGCAGGGTTAGGGGGTTTATCTGGAAACACCATATATTTT. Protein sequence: CASSVAGLGGLSGNTIYF.

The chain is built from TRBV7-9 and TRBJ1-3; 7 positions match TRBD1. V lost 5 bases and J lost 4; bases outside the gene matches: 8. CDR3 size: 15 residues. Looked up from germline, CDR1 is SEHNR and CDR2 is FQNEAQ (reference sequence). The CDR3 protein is CASSPQTGRGNTIYF. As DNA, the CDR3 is TGTGCCAGCAGCCCCCAGACAGGGCGCGGAAACACCATATATTTT.

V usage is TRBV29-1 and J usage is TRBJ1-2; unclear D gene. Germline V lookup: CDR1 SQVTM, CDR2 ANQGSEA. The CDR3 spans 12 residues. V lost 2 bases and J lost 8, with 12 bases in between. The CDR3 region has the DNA TGCAGCGTTGAATCCCCCGGTTGGGGCTACACCTTC. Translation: CSVESPGWGYTF.

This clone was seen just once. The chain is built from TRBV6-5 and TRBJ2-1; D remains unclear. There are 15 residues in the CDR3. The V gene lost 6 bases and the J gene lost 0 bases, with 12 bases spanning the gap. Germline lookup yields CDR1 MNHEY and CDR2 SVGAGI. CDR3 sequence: CASRGAKSSYNEQFF. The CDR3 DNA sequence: TGTGCCAGCAGGGGTGCTAAGAGCTCCTACAATGAGCAGTTCTTC.

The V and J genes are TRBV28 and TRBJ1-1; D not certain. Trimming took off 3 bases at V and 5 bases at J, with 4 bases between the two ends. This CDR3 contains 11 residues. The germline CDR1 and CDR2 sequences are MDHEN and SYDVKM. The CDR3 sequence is CASSFLTEAFF. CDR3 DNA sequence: TGTGCCAGCAGTTTCCTGACTGAAGCTTTCTTT. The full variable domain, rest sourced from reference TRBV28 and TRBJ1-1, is DVKVTQSSRYLVKRTGEKVFLECVQDMDHENMFWYRQDPGLGLRLIYFSYDVKMKEKGDIPEGYSVSREKKERFSLILESASTNQTSMYLCASSFLTEAFFGQGTRLTVV.

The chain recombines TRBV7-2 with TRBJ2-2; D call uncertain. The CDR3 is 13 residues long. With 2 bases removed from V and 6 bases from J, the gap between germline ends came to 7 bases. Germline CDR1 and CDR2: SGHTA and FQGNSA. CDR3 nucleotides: TGTGCCAGCAGCTTATGGGCGTCCGGGGAGCTGTTTTTT. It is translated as CASSLWASGELFF.

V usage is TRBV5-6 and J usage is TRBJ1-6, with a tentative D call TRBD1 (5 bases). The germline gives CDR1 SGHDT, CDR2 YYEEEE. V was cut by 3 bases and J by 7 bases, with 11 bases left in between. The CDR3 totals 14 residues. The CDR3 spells CASSSDRENSPLHF. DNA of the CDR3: TGTGCCAGCAGCTCTGACAGAGAAAATTCACCCCTCCACTTT.

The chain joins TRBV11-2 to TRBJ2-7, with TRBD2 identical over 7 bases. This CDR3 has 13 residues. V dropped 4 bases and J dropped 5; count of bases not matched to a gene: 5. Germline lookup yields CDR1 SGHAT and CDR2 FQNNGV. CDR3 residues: CASSSRGRDEQYF. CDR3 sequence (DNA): TGTGCCAGCAGCTCCCGAGGGAGGGACGAGCAGTACTTC.